This record concerns one T cell receptor (beta chain) sequence. Its antigen remains unidentified. The data originate from a study of a mutant IDH1 vaccine in newly diagnosed glioma. As for the study in general: Before enrollment, the patients had been treated with radiotherapy alone, temozolomide alone, or both together. Most of them had received both.

The CDR3 extends over 15 amino acids. Germline CDR1 MNHEY, CDR2 SVGAGI. V was shortened by 2 bases and J by 2 bases, with 13 bases between the two germline ends. Regarding the study as a whole: The occurrence of vaccine-induced immune responses was seen in around 92% of patients. Apparently, pseudoprogression bore no relation to changes among the top peripheral T cell clonotypes.

TCRdb's table, derived via immunoSEQ multiplex PCR, lists solely in-frame clones and lacks some. This repertoire shows about 50,000 clones, roughly 84% found once; its top ten account for about 4%. Time point specified: week 47, end of study. The content of each vaccine dose was 300 ug of mutant IDH1 20-mer peptide, and topical imiquimod accompanied it. The sequencing here drew on PBMCs, taken from a glioma patient whose treatment included an IDH1 peptide vaccine. V and J are TRBV6-5 and TRBJ2-7, with D perhaps TRBD1 or TRBD2 (5 bases each). This clonotype originated in a woman in her 30s with glioma. Some clones in this sample may be carry-over from other donors' samples. CDR3 protein: CASSYTGTHPYEQYF. The CDR3 nucleotides read TGTGCCAGCAGTTACACCGGGACGCATCCCTACGAGCAGTACTTC.